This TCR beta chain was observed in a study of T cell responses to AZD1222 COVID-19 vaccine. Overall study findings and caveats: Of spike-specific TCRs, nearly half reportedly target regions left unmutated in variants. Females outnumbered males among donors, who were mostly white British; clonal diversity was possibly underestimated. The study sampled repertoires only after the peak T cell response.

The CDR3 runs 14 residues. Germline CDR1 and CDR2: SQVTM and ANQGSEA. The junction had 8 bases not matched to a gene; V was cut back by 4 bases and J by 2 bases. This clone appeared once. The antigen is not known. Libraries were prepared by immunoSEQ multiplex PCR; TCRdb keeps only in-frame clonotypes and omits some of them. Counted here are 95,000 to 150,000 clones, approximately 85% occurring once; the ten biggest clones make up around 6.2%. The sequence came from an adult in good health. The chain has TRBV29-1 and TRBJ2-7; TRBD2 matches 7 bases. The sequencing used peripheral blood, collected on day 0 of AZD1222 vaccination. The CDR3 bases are TGCAGCGTTGCGGTAGCGGGCAGGACCTACGAGCAGTACTTC. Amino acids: CSVAVAGRTYEQYF.